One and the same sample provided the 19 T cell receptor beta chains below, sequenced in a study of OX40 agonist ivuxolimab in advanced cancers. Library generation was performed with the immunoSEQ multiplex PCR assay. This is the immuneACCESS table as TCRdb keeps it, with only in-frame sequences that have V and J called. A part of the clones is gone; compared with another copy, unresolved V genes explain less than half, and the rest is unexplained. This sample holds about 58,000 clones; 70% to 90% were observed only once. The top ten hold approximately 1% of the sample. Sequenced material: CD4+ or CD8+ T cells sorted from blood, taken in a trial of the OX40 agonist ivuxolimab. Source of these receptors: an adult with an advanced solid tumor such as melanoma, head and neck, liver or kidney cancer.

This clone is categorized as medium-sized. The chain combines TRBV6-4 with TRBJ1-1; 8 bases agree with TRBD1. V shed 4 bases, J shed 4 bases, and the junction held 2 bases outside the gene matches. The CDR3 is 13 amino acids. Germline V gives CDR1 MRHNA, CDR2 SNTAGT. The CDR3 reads CASSVGQGTEAFF. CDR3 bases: TGTGCCAGCAGTGTCGGACAGGGCACTGAAGCTTTCTTT.

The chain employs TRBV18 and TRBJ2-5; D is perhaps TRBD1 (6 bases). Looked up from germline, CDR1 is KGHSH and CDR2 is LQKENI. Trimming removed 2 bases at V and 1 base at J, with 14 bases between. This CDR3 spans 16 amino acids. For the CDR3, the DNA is TGTGCCAGCTCACCAAAGGCAGGGGCAGGCCAAGAGACCCAGTACTTC. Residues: CASSPKAGAGQETQYF.

The CDR3 bases are TGTGCCAGCAGCTTAAGGCGGAGGGGACGGAGCGAAAGGATCTATGGCTACACCTTC. Protein sequence: CASSLRRRGRSERIYGYTF. This rearrangement joins TRBV7-9 to TRBJ1-2; D is perhaps TRBD1 (5 bases). Germline V gene sequence: CDR1 SEHNR, CDR2 FQNEAQ (reference sequence). This CDR3 has 19 residues. Trimming stripped 2 bases from V and 4 bases from J, with 26 bases between.

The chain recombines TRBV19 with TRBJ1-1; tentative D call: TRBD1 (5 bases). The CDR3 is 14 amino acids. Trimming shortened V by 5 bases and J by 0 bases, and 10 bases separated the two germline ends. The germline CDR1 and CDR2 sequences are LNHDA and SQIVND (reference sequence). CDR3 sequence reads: CASSPGRMNTEAFF. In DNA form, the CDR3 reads TGTGCCAGTAGTCCGGGACGGATGAACACTGAAGCTTTCTTT.

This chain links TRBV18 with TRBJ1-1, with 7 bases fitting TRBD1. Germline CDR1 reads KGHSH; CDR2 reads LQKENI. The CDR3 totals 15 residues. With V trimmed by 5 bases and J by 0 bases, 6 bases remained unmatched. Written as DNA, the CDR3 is TGTGCCAGCTCATCCACGACAGGGCTGAACACTGAAGCTTTCTTT. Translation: CASSSTTGLNTEAFF.

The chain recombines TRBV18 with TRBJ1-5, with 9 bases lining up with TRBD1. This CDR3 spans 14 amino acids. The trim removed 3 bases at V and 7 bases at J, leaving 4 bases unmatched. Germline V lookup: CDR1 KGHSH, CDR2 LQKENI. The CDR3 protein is CASSPGQGKQPQHF. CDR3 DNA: TGTGCCAGCTCACCGGGACAGGGAAAACAGCCCCAGCATTTT.

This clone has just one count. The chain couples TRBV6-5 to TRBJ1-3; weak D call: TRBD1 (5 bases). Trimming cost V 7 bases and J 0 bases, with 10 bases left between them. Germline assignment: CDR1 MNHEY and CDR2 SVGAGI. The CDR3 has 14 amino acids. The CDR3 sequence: CASTGFGSGNTIYF. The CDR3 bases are TGTGCCAGCACAGGGTTTGGCTCTGGAAACACCATATATTTT.

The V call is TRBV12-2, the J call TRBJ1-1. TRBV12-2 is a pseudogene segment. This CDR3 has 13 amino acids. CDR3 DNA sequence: TGTGCATGCCTTAGGGGTTGGGAGACTGAAGCTTTCTTT. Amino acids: CACLRGWETEAFF.

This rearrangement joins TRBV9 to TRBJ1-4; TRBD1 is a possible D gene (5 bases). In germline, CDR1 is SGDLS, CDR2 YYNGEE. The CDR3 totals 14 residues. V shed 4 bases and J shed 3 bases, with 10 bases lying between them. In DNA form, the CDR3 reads TGTGCCAGCAGCCTGCGGGGGTCTAATGAAAAACTGTTTTTT. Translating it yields CASSLRGSNEKLFF.

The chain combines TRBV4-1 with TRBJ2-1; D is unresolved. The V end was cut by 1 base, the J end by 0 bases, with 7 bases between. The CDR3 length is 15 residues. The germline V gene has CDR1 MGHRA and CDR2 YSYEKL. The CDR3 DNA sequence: TGCGCCAGCAGCCAAGTTGTACACTCCTACAATGAGCAGTTCTTC. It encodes CASSQVVHSYNEQFF.

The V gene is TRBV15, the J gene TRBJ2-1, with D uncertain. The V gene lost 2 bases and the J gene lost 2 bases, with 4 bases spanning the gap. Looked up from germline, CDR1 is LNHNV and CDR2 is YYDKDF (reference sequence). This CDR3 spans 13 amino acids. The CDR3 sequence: CATSRSPYNEQFF. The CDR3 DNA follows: TGTGCCACCAGCAGATCCCCCTACAATGAGCAGTTCTTC.

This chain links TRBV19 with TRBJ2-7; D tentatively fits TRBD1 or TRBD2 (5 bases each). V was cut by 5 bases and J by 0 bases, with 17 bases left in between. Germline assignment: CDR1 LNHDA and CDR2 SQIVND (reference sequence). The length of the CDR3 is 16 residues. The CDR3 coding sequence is TGTGCCAGTAGTCTCGGGACCGCCAGGAGCTCCTACGAGCAGTACTTC. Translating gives CASSLGTARSSYEQYF. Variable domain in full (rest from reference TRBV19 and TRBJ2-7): DGGITQSPKYLFRKEGQNVTLSCEQNLNHDAMYWYRQDPGQGLRLIYYSQIVNDFQKGDIAEGYSVSREKKESFPLTVTSAQKNPTAFYLCASSLGTARSSYEQYFGPGTRLTVT.

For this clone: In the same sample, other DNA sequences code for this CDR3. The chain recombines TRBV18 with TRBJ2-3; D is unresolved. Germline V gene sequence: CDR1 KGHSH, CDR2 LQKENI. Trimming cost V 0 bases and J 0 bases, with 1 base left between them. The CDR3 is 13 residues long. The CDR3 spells CASSPPSTDTQYF. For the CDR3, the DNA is TGTGCCAGCTCACCACCGAGCACAGATACGCAGTATTTT. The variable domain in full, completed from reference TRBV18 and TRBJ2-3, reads NAGVMQNPRHLVRRRGQEARLRCSPMKGHSHVYWYRQLPEEGLKFMVYLQKENIIDESGMPKERFSAEFPKEGPSILRIQQVVRGDSAAYFCASSPPSTDTQYFGPGTRLTVL.

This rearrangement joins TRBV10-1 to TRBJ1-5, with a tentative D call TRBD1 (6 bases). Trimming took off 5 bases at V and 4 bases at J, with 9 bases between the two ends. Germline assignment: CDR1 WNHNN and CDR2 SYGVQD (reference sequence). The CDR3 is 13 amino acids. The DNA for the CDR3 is TGCGCCAGCAGTACAGGGAGTAATCAGCCCCAGCATTTT. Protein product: CASSTGSNQPQHF.

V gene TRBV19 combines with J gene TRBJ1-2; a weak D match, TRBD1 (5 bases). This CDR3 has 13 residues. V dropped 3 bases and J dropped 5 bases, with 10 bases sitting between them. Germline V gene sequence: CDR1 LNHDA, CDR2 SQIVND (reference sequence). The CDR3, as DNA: TGTGCCAGTAGTATGTACACAGGATATGGCTACACCTTC. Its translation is CASSMYTGYGYTF.

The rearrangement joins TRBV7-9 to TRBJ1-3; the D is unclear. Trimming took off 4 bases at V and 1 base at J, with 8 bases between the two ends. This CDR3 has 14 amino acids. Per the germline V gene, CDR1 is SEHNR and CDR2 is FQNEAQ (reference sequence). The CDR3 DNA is TGTGCCAGCAGCTCCCTGAGTTCTGGAAACACCATATATTTT. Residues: CASSSLSSGNTIYF.

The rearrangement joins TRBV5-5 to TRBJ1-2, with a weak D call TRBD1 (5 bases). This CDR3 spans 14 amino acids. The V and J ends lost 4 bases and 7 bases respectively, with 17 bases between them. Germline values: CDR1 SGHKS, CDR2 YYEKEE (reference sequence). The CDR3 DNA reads TGTGCCAGCAGCCCCGATGGCAGGGTCGGTGGCTACACCTTC. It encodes CASSPDGRVGGYTF.

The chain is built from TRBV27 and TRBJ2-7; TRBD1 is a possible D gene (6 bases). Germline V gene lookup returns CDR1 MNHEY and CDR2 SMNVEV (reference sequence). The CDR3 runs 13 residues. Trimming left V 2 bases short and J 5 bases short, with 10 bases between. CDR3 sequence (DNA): TGTGCCAGCAGTTTAAACAGGGTCCACGAGCAGTACTTC. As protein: CASSLNRVHEQYF.

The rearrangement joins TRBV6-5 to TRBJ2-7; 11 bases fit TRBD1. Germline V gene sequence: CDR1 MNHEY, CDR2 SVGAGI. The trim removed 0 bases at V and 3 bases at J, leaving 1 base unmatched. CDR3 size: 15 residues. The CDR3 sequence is CASSYSGTGGYEQYF. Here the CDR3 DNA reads TGTGCCAGCAGTTACTCCGGGACAGGGGGCTACGAGCAGTACTTC.